One sample yielded the 21 T cell receptor beta chains listed below, sequenced in a study of CXCR3-negative and CXCR3-positive naive CD8 T cells. Notes on the study in general: CXCR3-expressing naive cells carried TRB CDR3s more hydrophobic than those of CXCR3-negative naive cells.

No antigen is known for these receptors. UMI-labeled 5' RACE TRB cDNA libraries were prepared from the cells. TCRdb processed the 5' RACE reads again and assigns one entry to each CDR3 protein, with no DNA. The sample holds tens of thousands of distinct CDR3 sequences. Material: naive CXCR3+ CD8+ T cells from blood. Subset in this sample: CD45RO-CCR7+CD27+CD95- naive CD8+ T cells expressing CXCR3 (TNR3+). Receptor source: a human donor in good health. Some clones in this sample may be carry-over from other donors' samples.

The CDR3 protein is CASSPRTGTGQKDTEAFF. The chain couples TRBV4-2 to TRBJ1-1; TCRdb outputs TRBD1, but without DNA this stays unchecked. Looked up from germline, CDR1 is LGHNA and CDR2 is YNFKEQ. The CDR3 spans 18 residues.

The J gene is TRBJ2-5, the V gene TRBV29-1; lacking DNA, the TRBD1 call made by TCRdb goes unchecked. Looked up from germline, CDR1 is SQVTM and CDR2 is ANQGSEA. The CDR3 spans 17 residues. This CDR3 is CSVVPLSDTGKQETQYF.

The genes are TRBV28 and TRBJ2-7; the D gene TCRdb calls, TRBD1, cannot be checked with no DNA. The length of the CDR3 is 13 residues. Germline V gene lookup returns CDR1 MDHEN and CDR2 SYDVKM. CDR3 loop: CATGDRGPYEQYF.

This rearrangement joins TRBV7-2 to TRBJ2-3; there is no DNA to check the TCRdb D call of TRBD2. Germline V gives CDR1 SGHTA, CDR2 FQGNSA. The CDR3 covers 14 residues. The CDR3 sequence is CASSPGGSTDTQYF. Based on the CDR3 plus reference TRBV7-2 and TRBJ2-3, the full variable domain is GAGVSQSPSNKVTEKGKDVELRCDPISGHTALYWYRQSLGQGLEFLIYFQGNSAPDKSGLPSDRFSAERTGGSVSTLTIQRTQQEDSAVYLCASSPGGSTDTQYFGPGTRLTVL.

The genes are TRBV29-1 and TRBJ2-7; TCRdb's D gene call, TRBD1, goes unchecked for lack of DNA. Germline V lookup: CDR1 SQVTM, CDR2 ANQGSEA. There are 14 residues in the CDR3. The CDR3 is CSANIPGQSYEQYF.

The chain uses TRBV28 and TRBJ1-6; TCRdb's D call, TRBD1, is unchecked because there is no DNA. Germline CDR1 and CDR2: MDHEN and SYDVKM. CDR3 length: 15 amino acids. CDR3: CASSPGTGTASPLHF.

The rearrangement links TRBV7-6 to TRBJ1-6; TCRdb calls TRBD1, which cannot be checked without DNA. This CDR3 comprises 15 residues. Germline CDR1 is SGHVS and CDR2 is FNYEAQ. This CDR3 reads CASSLATGHNSPLHF.

The chain recombines TRBV21-1 with TRBJ2-1; TCRdb's D call, TRBD1, is unchecked because there is no DNA. TRBV21-1 represents a pseudogene. There are 14 residues in the CDR3. This CDR3 reads CASSRDREKREQFF.

The rearrangement joins TRBV7-8 to TRBJ2-5; the TCRdb D gene call, TRBD1, has no DNA to confirm it. Per the germline V gene, CDR1 is SGHVS and CDR2 is FQNEAQ. The CDR3 is 16 residues long. CDR3: CASSLSGTGFQETQYF.

The V and J genes are TRBV10-3 and TRBJ1-2; without DNA, the TCRdb call of TRBD1 cannot be checked. The CDR3 consists of 12 residues. Germline V gene lookup returns CDR1 ENHRY and CDR2 SYGVKD. CDR3 region: CAIRDRDYGYTF.

This chain uses TRBV28 with TRBJ2-3; TCRdb names TRBD1, which stays unverified in the absence of DNA. The CDR3 has 17 amino acids. In germline, CDR1 is MDHEN, CDR2 SYDVKM. This chain's CDR3 is CASSTGQDPLSTDTQYF.

The V call is TRBV7-8, the J call TRBJ2-7. Germline loops: CDR1 SGHVS, CDR2 FQNEAQ. This CDR3 contains 14 residues. The CDR3 reads CASSLMVSSYEQYF. The whole variable domain, filled in from reference TRBV7-8 and TRBJ2-7, reads GAGVSQSPRYKVAKRGQDVALRCDPISGHVSLFWYQQALGQGPEFLTYFQNEAQLDKSGLPSDRFFAERPEGSVSTLKIQRTQQEDSAVYLCASSLMVSSYEQYFGPGTRLTVT.

The chain is built from TRBV5-1 and TRBJ2-1. The CDR3 is 12 amino acids. Germline loops: CDR1 SGHRS, CDR2 YFSETQ. The CDR3 loop reads CASSIDRNEQFF. The full variable domain, completed using reference TRBV5-1 and TRBJ2-1, is KAGVTQTPRYLIKTRGQQVTLSCSPISGHRSVSWYQQTPGQGLQFLFEYFSETQRNKGNFPGRFSGRQFSNSRSEMNVSTLELGDSALYLCASSIDRNEQFFGPGTRLTVL.

The J gene is TRBJ2-7, the V gene TRBV4-1; the TCRdb D gene call, TRBD2, has no DNA to confirm it. The CDR3 is 14 residues long. Germline V gene sequence: CDR1 MGHRA, CDR2 YSYEKL. CDR3: CASSQEAGEDEQYF.

The rearrangement links TRBV2 to TRBJ2-1. The CDR3 contains 14 residues. Germline CDR1 reads SNHLY; CDR2 reads FYNNEI. CDR3 protein: CASSEGPNYNEQFF. Complete variable domain (other parts from reference TRBV2 and TRBJ2-1): EPEVTQTPSHQVTQMGQEVILRCVPISNHLYFYWYRQILGQKVEFLVSFYNNEISEKSEIFDDQFSVERPDGSNFTLKIRSTKLEDSAMYFCASSEGPNYNEQFFGPGTRLTVL.

The rearrangement joins TRBV12-5 to TRBJ2-5. The CDR3 runs 13 residues. The germline gives CDR1 LGHNT, CDR2 FRNRAP. The CDR3 region is CASGLEGRETQYF. Supplemented by reference TRBV12-5 and TRBJ2-5, the full variable domain reads DARVTQTPRHKVTEMGQEVTMRCQPILGHNTVFWYRQTMMQGLELLAYFRNRAPLDDSGMPKDRFSAEMPDATLATLKIQPSEPRDSAVYFCASGLEGRETQYFGPGTRLLVL.

The rearrangement joins TRBV18 to TRBJ2-1. CDR3 length equals 13 residues. Germline CDR1 is KGHSH and CDR2 is LQKENI. The CDR3 here is CASSEERFDEQFF.

The chain links TRBV12-3 or TRBV12-4 to TRBJ2-1; TCRdb's D call, TRBD1, is unchecked because there is no DNA. The CDR3 runs 17 residues. CDR3 residues: CASSPGFMGGSYNEQFF.

The chain uses TRBV5-5 and TRBJ2-5. Germline V gene data show CDR1 as SGHKS and CDR2 as YYEKEE (reference sequence). The CDR3 extends over 13 amino acids. The CDR3: CASIDVGVGTQYF. Filled out from reference TRBV5-5 and TRBJ2-5, the complete variable domain reads DAGVTQSPTHLIKTRGQQVTLRCSPISGHKSVSWYQQVLGQGPQFIFQYYEKEERGRGNFPDRFSARQFPNYSSELNVNALLLGDSALYLCASIDVGVGTQYFGPGTRLLVL.

The J gene is TRBJ2-3, the V gene TRBV20-1; TCRdb proposes TRBD2, but this gene call is untestable without DNA. The CDR3 loop spans 15 amino acids. Per germline, CDR1 DFQATT and CDR2 SNEGSKA (reference sequence). The chain's CDR3 is CSATGLAPSTDTQYF.

The chain carries TRBV6-2 or TRBV6-3 and TRBJ1-5; TCRdb's D call, TRBD1, is unchecked because there is no DNA. CDR3 length equals 16 residues. Germline-derived CDR1 and CDR2 are MNHEY and SVGEGT. The CDR3 sequence is CASSSDRGIRSQPQHF.